This T cell receptor (beta chain) was captured in a study of vaccination effects on CD4 cells after COVID-19. Subsequent to 10 days of culture, CD4+ T cells were isolated. Libraries were prepared by immunoSEQ multiplex PCR; TCRdb keeps only in-frame clonotypes and omits some of them. The profile shows more than 30,000 clones, 82% of them singletons. In regard to this clone: The antigen is unknown.

This clonotype was sampled from a human donor who received a COVID-19 vaccine. Sequences were derived from CD4+ T cells from PBMCs cultured without peptide, sampled before COVID-19 vaccination.

The CDR3 sequence: CASTFLQGDGGYTF. Written as DNA, the CDR3 is TGTGCCAGCACTTTTCTCCAGGGAGACGGGGGCTACACCTTC. This rearrangement joins TRBV6-5 to TRBJ1-2, with a tentative D call TRBD1 (5 bases). CDR3 length: 14 amino acids. Germline V CDR1 and CDR2: MNHEY, SVGAGI. V was trimmed by 7 bases and J by 8 bases, leaving 20 bases between them.